Each of the 6 T cell receptor beta chains below was sequenced from the same sample in a study of blood T cell repertoires in COVID-19 (dated by TCRdb to 2020 to 2021). Receptor libraries were prepared by the immunoSEQ multiplex PCR assay. The clones in this table, taken by TCRdb from immuneACCESS, are in-frame only. Not every clone is retained; where verified, under half of the shortfall comes from an unresolved V gene, and the cause of the rest is unknown. Here the sample has more than 140,000 clones; about 86% occur a single time. 1.5% of the sample is in the top ten clones. Input material: peripheral blood. These receptor sequences come from a woman in her sixties or seventies with acute or convalescent COVID-19.

The chain is built from TRBV4-3 and TRBJ2-3; 7 bases match TRBD1. The CDR3 is made up of 15 amino acids. The germline CDR1 and CDR2 sequences are LGHNA and YSLEER. The V and J ends lost 1 base and 6 bases, in that order; junction bases with no gene match: 7. The CDR3 sequence is CASSQVLTGLDTQYF. In DNA form, the CDR3 reads TGCGCCAGCAGCCAAGTCCTGACAGGGTTGGATACGCAGTATTTT.

The chain carries TRBV7-2 and TRBJ1-1, with 8 bases that match TRBD1. V lost 1 base and J lost 1; bases outside the gene matches: 2. This CDR3 comprises 15 residues. CDR1 SGHTA and CDR2 FQGNSA come from the germline V gene. The CDR3 spells CASSLVTGANTEAFF. Written as DNA, the CDR3 is TGTGCCAGCAGCTTAGTGACAGGGGCGAACACTGAAGCTTTCTTT.

The chain carries TRBV7-3 and TRBJ1-6, with D tentatively TRBD1 (5 bases). This CDR3 comprises 16 residues. CDR1 SGHTA and CDR2 FQGTGA come from the germline V gene. Trimming left V 1 base short and J 10 bases short, with 17 bases between. CDR3 nucleotides: TGTGCCAGCAGCTTAAAAGGGGCCAGGGAAGGATCACCCCTCCACTTT. As protein: CASSLKGAREGSPLHF.

V usage is TRBV14 and J usage is TRBJ1-6; tentative D call: TRBD1 (6 bases). The CDR3 is 18 residues long. Germline values: CDR1 SGHDN, CDR2 FVKESK. Trimming shortened V by 4 bases and J by 1 base, and 17 bases separated the two germline ends. CDR3 residues: CASSLQGSEGSYNSPLHF. The CDR3 DNA is TGTGCCAGCAGCCTACAGGGTAGTGAAGGATCCTATAATTCACCCCTCCACTTT.

Only one count was recorded for this clone. This chain uses TRBV28 with TRBJ2-1, with TRBD2 matching 8 bases. Trimming cost V 6 bases and J 2 bases; bases outside gene matches: 12. Germline values: CDR1 MDHEN, CDR2 SYDVKM. CDR3 size: 17 residues. The CDR3 loop is CASSRGREGIPYNEQFF. CDR3 nucleotide sequence: TGTGCCAGCAGCCGAGGACGGGAGGGGATACCCTACAATGAGCAGTTCTTC.

The chain couples TRBV30 to TRBJ2-7; D possibly corresponds to TRBD2 (6 bases). The germline CDR1 and CDR2 sequences are GTSNPN and SVGIG (reference sequence). The CDR3 spans 13 residues. Trimming left V 0 bases short and J 7 bases short, with 13 bases between. CDR3 sequence (DNA): TGTGCCTGGAGTGTAGGAGGGGATGGGGAGCAGTACTTC. The encoded protein is CAWSVGGDGEQYF.